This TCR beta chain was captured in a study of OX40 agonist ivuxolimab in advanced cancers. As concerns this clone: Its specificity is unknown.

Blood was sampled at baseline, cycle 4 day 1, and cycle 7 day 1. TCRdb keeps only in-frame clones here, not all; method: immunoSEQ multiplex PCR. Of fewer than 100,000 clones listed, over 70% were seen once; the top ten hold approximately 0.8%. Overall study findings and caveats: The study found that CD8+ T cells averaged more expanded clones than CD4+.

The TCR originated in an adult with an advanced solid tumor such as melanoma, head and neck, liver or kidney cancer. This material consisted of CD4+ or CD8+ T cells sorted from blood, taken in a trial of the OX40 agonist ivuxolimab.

CDR3 sequence (DNA): TGCAGCGTTGAAGTGGCAGTCCGCTACAATGAGCAGTTCTTC. Its protein product is CSVEVAVRYNEQFF. The V and J genes are TRBV29-1 and TRBJ2-1, with D unresolved. The CDR3 sequence is 14 residues long. From germline, CDR1 is SQVTM and CDR2 ANQGSEA. Trimming removed 1 base at V and 3 bases at J, with 10 bases between.